The 32 T cell receptor beta chains presented below share a single source sample, sequenced in a study of control samples from healthy donors and cancer patients. Repertoires were generated with immunoSEQ multiplex PCR, while TCRdb's copy carries only in-frame clones and drops some. The sample holds some 140,000 clones; approximately 90% are singletons and the top ten take around 8.2%. The sequencing sample was made of blood. These TCRs come from a woman aged 25 to 45 in good health.

The gene calls are TRBV14 and TRBJ2-1, with TRBD2 as a possible D gene (5 bases). This CDR3 spans 15 amino acids. V was trimmed by 1 base and J by 9 bases, leaving 16 bases between them. Germline lookup yields CDR1 SGHDN and CDR2 FVKESK. CDR3 sequence: CASSQGAGRAREQFF. CDR3 DNA sequence: TGTGCCAGCAGCCAAGGTGCGGGCAGAGCTCGTGAGCAGTTCTTC. Using reference TRBV14 and TRBJ2-1 for the parts outside the CDR3, the full variable domain is EAGVTQFPSHSVIEKGQTVTLRCDPISGHDNLYWYRRVMGKEIKFLLHFVKESKQDESGMPNNRFLAERTGGTYSTLKVQPAELEDSGVYFCASSQGAGRAREQFFGPGTRLTVL.

Here the CDR3 reads CASSLGARSGKDYEQYF. The CDR3 DNA is TGTGCCAGCAGCCTGGGGGCCCGAAGCGGGAAGGACTACGAGCAGTACTTC. The chain couples TRBV5-4 to TRBJ2-7; maybe TRBD2 (7 bases). V was trimmed by 4 bases and J by 3 bases, leaving 23 bases between them. The CDR3 covers 17 residues. Per the germline V gene, CDR1 is SGHNT and CDR2 is YYREEE (reference sequence).

The gene calls are TRBV13 and TRBJ2-5; possibly TRBD2 for D (6 bases). Deletions cut 6 bases from V and 5 bases from J, with 16 bases between. Germline V lookup: CDR1 PRHDT, CDR2 FYEKMQ (reference sequence). The CDR3 extends over 14 amino acids. Here the CDR3 reads CASRAAGGVETQYF. The CDR3 DNA reads TGTGCCAGCAGGGCAGCCGGGGGAGTCGAGACCCAGTACTTC.

In this sample, this clone turned up a few times. The chain has TRBV7-8 and TRBJ2-7; 11 bases match TRBD2. Losses at the gene ends were 2 bases for V and 7 bases for J; bases not matched to a gene: 4. The CDR3 covers 14 residues. CDR1 and CDR2 (germline): SGHVS, FQNEAQ. CDR3 nucleotide sequence: TGTGCCAGCAGCTTATTAGCGGGAGGGAGGGAGCAGTACTTC. Translation: CASSLLAGGREQYF.

V and J are TRBV5-1 and TRBJ2-1; tentative D call: TRBD2 (5 bases). This CDR3 region has 16 residues. Trimming removed 3 bases at V and 0 bases at J, with 13 bases between. Germline CDR1 and CDR2: SGHRS and YFSETQ. CDR3 residues: CASSSLMGSSYNEQFF. The CDR3 nucleotides read TGCGCCAGCAGCTCCCTGATGGGGAGCTCCTACAATGAGCAGTTCTTC.

This clone was observed once. The chain employs TRBV4-2 and TRBJ2-2, with 9 positions matching TRBD1. Unmatched junction bases numbered 9, after V lost 0 bases and J lost 1 base. The CDR3 sequence is 19 residues long. Germline V lookup: CDR1 LGHNA, CDR2 YNFKEQ. Written as DNA, the CDR3 is TGTGCCAGCAGCCAAGAGGGCACTACAGGGGGCGGGAACACCGGGGAGCTGTTTTTT. Its protein is CASSQEGTTGGGNTGELFF.

This chain links TRBV28 with TRBJ1-5; a possible D gene is TRBD1 (6 bases). Trimming pared 6 bases from V and 4 bases from J, leaving 16 bases between. The CDR3 runs to 15 residues. Germline CDR1 is MDHEN and CDR2 is SYDVKM. CDR3 DNA sequence: TGTGCCAGCAGCAGAACACAGGGCGTTAATCAGCCCCAGCATTTT. Its translation: CASSRTQGVNQPQHF.

This chain uses TRBV28 with TRBJ2-7; D may be TRBD2 (6 bases). This CDR3 has 13 amino acids. V was trimmed by 5 bases and J by 4 bases, leaving 12 bases between them. CDR1 is MDHEN and CDR2 is SYDVKM in the germline V gene. This CDR3 reads CASSPGGWYEQYF. CDR3 coding DNA: TGTGCCAGCAGTCCCGGGGGTTGGTACGAGCAGTACTTC. The full variable domain, rest sourced from reference TRBV28 and TRBJ2-7, is DVKVTQSSRYLVKRTGEKVFLECVQDMDHENMFWYRQDPGLGLRLIYFSYDVKMKEKGDIPEGYSVSREKKERFSLILESASTNQTSMYLCASSPGGWYEQYFGPGTRLTVT.

Worth noting for this clone: Other nucleotide sequences in the sample specify the same CDR3. The chain uses TRBV5-1 and TRBJ2-5, with TRBD2 as a possible D gene (6 bases). The CDR3 contains 14 residues. Trimming stripped 0 bases from V and 1 base from J, with 7 bases between. Germline assignment: CDR1 SGHRS and CDR2 YFSETQ. The CDR3 loop is CASSLGGAQETQYF. CDR3 nucleotide sequence: TGCGCCAGCAGCTTGGGCGGGGCCCAAGAGACCCAGTACTTC.

The genes are TRBV19 and TRBJ2-7; 11 positions match TRBD1. Germline CDR1 LNHDA, CDR2 SQIVND (reference sequence). The CDR3 loop spans 16 amino acids. The J segment lost 4 bases and the V segment lost 4 bases, leaving 9 bases of the junction unmatched. Here the CDR3 reads CASSTVGGTGGYEQYF. The CDR3 DNA reads TGTGCCAGTAGTACGGTTGGCGGGACAGGGGGTTACGAGCAGTACTTC.

This clone was detected only once. The chain couples TRBV6-1 to TRBJ1-4, with D uncertain. CDR3 length equals 14 residues. CDR1 is MNHNS and CDR2 is SASEGT in the germline V gene. Deletions cut 1 base from V and 7 bases from J, with 10 bases between. CDR3 in DNA: TGTGCCAGCAGTGAAGGGGCCGCGGCTGAAAAACTGTTTTTT. It is translated as CASSEGAAAEKLFF.

This chain joins TRBV5-6 and TRBJ2-3; TRBD1 matches 7 bases. Trimming at V came to 2 bases and at J to 6 bases, leaving 6 bases not matched to a gene. The CDR3 extends over 14 amino acids. CDR1 and CDR2 (germline): SGHDT, YYEEEE. The CDR3 is CASSLQGPTDTQYF. DNA for the CDR3: TGTGCCAGCAGCTTACAGGGGCCGACCGATACGCAGTATTTT.

The rearrangement uses TRBV19 and TRBJ2-1; 10 nucleotides agree with TRBD2. CDR1 and CDR2 from the germline V gene are LNHDA and SQIVND (reference sequence). With 1 base clipped from V and 9 bases from J, the junction kept 6 bases outside the gene matches. This CDR3 contains 15 residues. CDR3 in DNA: TGTGCCAGTAGTATAGGGCTAGCGGGAGTTACTGAGCAGTTCTTC. Its translation: CASSIGLAGVTEQFF.

This clone was picked up a small number of times. Other DNA sequences of this sample code for an identical CDR3. The chain is built from TRBV6-6 and TRBJ1-1; D perhaps matches TRBD1 (5 bases). CDR3 length: 12 amino acids. The V end was cut by 5 bases, the J end by 5 bases, with 9 bases between. Germline assignment: CDR1 MNHNY and CDR2 SVGAGI (reference sequence). Here the CDR3 DNA reads TGTGCCAGCAGTCGCCAGGGTACTGAAGCTTTCTTT. Translated: CASSRQGTEAFF.

Of note for this clone: The DNA is left out, because the CDR3 cannot be placed on it with certainty; the CDR3 is given as TCRdb lists it. This chain joins TRBV19 and TRBJ2-1; no check of the table's D call, TRBD2, against the DNA was made. The CDR3 sequence runs 18 residues, both termini included. Germline CDR1 reads LNHDA; CDR2 reads SQIVND (reference sequence). The CDR3 sequence is CASSIFAPTSGTNNEQFF.

This chain joins TRBV11-3 and TRBJ2-3; no clear D. V lost 3 bases and J lost 0, with 10 bases in between. CDR1 is SGHNT and CDR2 is YENEEA in the germline V gene. The CDR3 runs 15 residues. CDR3 amino acids: CASSLSIDSTDTQYF. DNA of the CDR3: TGTGCCAGCAGCTTGAGTATCGATAGCACAGATACGCAGTATTTT.

The chain employs TRBV14 and TRBJ2-5, with unresolved D. V gave up 0 bases and J gave up 0 bases, with 14 bases separating them. This CDR3 spans 17 amino acids. Germline CDR1 reads SGHDN; CDR2 reads FVKESK. CDR3 nucleotide sequence: TGTGCCAGCAGCCAAGATCCCCCTTCTAGGGACCAAGAGACCCAGTACTTC. Amino acid sequence: CASSQDPPSRDQETQYF.

The chain has TRBV2 and TRBJ2-1; 12 nucleotides match TRBD2. This CDR3 is 13 amino acids long. Trimming removed 6 bases from V and 9 bases from J; junction bases left unmatched: 3. Germline-derived CDR1 and CDR2 are SNHLY and FYNNEI. The CDR3 region is CASRLAGGSEQFF. The DNA for the CDR3 is TGTGCCAGCAGACTAGCGGGAGGATCTGAGCAGTTCTTC. The entire variable domain, with the rest obtained from reference TRBV2 and TRBJ2-1, is as follows: EPEVTQTPSHQVTQMGQEVILRCVPISNHLYFYWYRQILGQKVEFLVSFYNNEISEKSEIFDDQFSVERPDGSNFTLKIRSTKLEDSAMYFCASRLAGGSEQFFGPGTRLTVL.

This chain joins TRBV27 and TRBJ1-3; D may be TRBD1 (6 bases). From germline, CDR1 is MNHEY and CDR2 SMNVEV (reference sequence). The CDR3 runs to 14 residues. With 3 bases removed from V and 4 bases from J, the gap between germline ends came to 10 bases. CDR3 sequence (DNA): TGTGCCAGCAGTTTCAGGGGTTCAGGAAACACCATATATTTT. Residues: CASSFRGSGNTIYF.

CDR3 coding DNA: TGCAGCGTTGGCAGGCAGACAGATACGCAGTATTTT. Translated: CSVGRQTDTQYF. The chain has TRBV29-1 and TRBJ2-3; no reliable D call. The CDR3 consists of 12 residues. Deletions cut 4 bases from V and 3 bases from J, with 8 bases between. CDR1 is SQVTM and CDR2 is ANQGSEA in the germline V gene.

The V and J genes are TRBV25-1 and TRBJ1-2; 9 positions agree with TRBD1. The CDR3 is made up of 14 amino acids. V lost 5 bases and J lost 4; bases outside the gene matches: 5. Germline CDR1 MGHDK, CDR2 SYGVNS. The CDR3 is CASSHRGQGYGYTF. Written as DNA, the CDR3 is TGTGCCAGCAGTCACAGGGGGCAAGGCTATGGCTACACCTTC.

The rearrangement uses TRBV5-6 and TRBJ1-3; D is uncertain. This CDR3 spans 15 amino acids. Per germline, CDR1 SGHDT and CDR2 YYEEEE. V lost 4 bases and J 2 bases, leaving 13 bases between the germline ends. CDR3 protein: CASSPDLDAGNTIYF. CDR3 sequence (DNA): TGTGCCAGCAGCCCCGACCTAGATGCTGGAAACACCATATATTTT.

The V and J genes are TRBV4-1 and TRBJ1-5; maybe TRBD1 (5 bases). CDR3 length: 15 amino acids. V was cut by 5 bases and J by 6 bases, with 17 bases left in between. CDR1 and CDR2 from the germline V gene are MGHRA and YSYEKL. CDR3 sequence reads: CASSSQDMQGQPQHF. The CDR3 bases are TGCGCCAGCAGCTCCCAGGACATGCAGGGTCAGCCCCAGCATTTT.

V is TRBV5-8 and J is TRBJ1-2; D is undetermined. The CDR3 sequence is 13 residues long. CDR1 and CDR2 (germline): SGHTS, YDEGEE. The V end lost 4 bases, the J end lost 6 bases, and 13 bases lay between the germline ends. The CDR3 DNA is TGTGCCAGCAGCACCGGGAGGAGGCATGGCTACACCTTC. This encodes CASSTGRRHGYTF.

This clone appeared once. The chain recombines TRBV7-8 with TRBJ1-5; unclear D gene. The V gene's germline CDR1 is SGHVS and CDR2 FQNEAQ. The CDR3 loop spans 14 amino acids. The ends were cut back, 2 bases at V and 2 bases at J, with 7 bases in the middle. CDR3 nucleotide sequence: TGTGCCAGCAGCTTATCTTCGGGCAATCAGCCCCAGCATTTT. Translating it yields CASSLSSGNQPQHF. Full variable domain (outside the CDR3, taken from reference TRBV7-8 and TRBJ1-5): GAGVSQSPRYKVAKRGQDVALRCDPISGHVSLFWYQQALGQGPEFLTYFQNEAQLDKSGLPSDRFFAERPEGSVSTLKIQRTQQEDSAVYLCASSLSSGNQPQHFGDGTRLSIL.

This clone was observed once. This chain links TRBV19 with TRBJ1-6; 7 nucleotides agree with TRBD1. The CDR3 has 15 residues. V lost 3 bases to trimming and J lost 7 bases; unmatched junction nucleotides: 6. Germline lookup yields CDR1 LNHDA and CDR2 SQIVND (reference sequence). DNA of the CDR3: TGTGCCAGTAGTATGGGCGACAGGGTAAATTCACCCCTCCACTTT. Translation: CASSMGDRVNSPLHF.

This CDR3 is CASVGGTAEQYF. CDR3 DNA sequence: TGTGCCAGCGTCGGGGGGACGGCCGAGCAGTACTTC. The genes are TRBV3-1 (or the pseudogene TRBV3-2) and TRBJ2-7; 7 positions match TRBD2. The V and J ends lost 8 bases and 6 bases, in that order; junction bases with no gene match: 7. The germline V gene has CDR1 LGHDT and CDR2 YNNKEL (reference sequence). CDR3 size: 12 residues.

The chain recombines TRBV21-1 with TRBJ1-3; the D segment call TRBD1 is taken from the table without a DNA check. TRBV21-1 is termed a pseudogene. The CDR3 spans 17 residues. The CDR3 protein is CASSKTRTGPSGNTIYF. CDR3 nucleotides: TGTGCCAGCAGCAAAACCCGAACAGGCCCCTCTGGAAACACCATATATTTT.

This clone was recorded once. The gene calls are TRBV5-1 and TRBJ2-1; 9 bases are a match to TRBD2. Losses at the gene ends were 0 bases for V and 15 bases for J; bases not matched to a gene: 10. CDR3 length equals 14 residues. Germline V CDR1 and CDR2: SGHRS, YFSETQ. Here the CDR3 DNA reads TGCGCCAGCAGCTTGGAAGGGCGGGAGGGCCGTCGGTTCTTC. Its translation is CASSLEGREGRRFF.

This chain links TRBV5-1 with TRBJ1-5, with a possible D match to TRBD1 (5 bases). Trimming cost V 0 bases and J 2 bases, with 12 bases left between them. The germline gives CDR1 SGHRS, CDR2 YFSETQ. The CDR3 extends over 16 amino acids. CDR3 residues: CASSLGGGGGNQPQHF. CDR3 bases: TGCGCCAGCAGCTTGGGCGGGGGAGGGGGCAATCAGCCCCAGCATTTT.

The V and J genes are TRBV10-1 and TRBJ1-5; no firm D call. This CDR3 region has 14 residues. Germline CDR1 reads WNHNN; CDR2 reads SYGVQD (reference sequence). V lost 6 bases and J 5 bases, leaving 14 bases between the germline ends. This CDR3 reads CASSSGLWDQPQHF. As DNA, the CDR3 is TGCGCCAGCAGCTCAGGACTGTGGGATCAGCCCCAGCATTTT.

V and J are TRBV5-4 and TRBJ2-3; D is possibly TRBD1 or TRBD2 (5 bases each). The V end was cut by 2 bases, the J end by 2 bases, with 15 bases between. The CDR3 sequence is 16 residues long. Germline V CDR1 and CDR2: SGHNT, YYREEE (reference sequence). CDR3 sequence reads: CASSFWGSSYTDTQYF. The CDR3, as DNA: TGTGCCAGCAGCTTTTGGGGGAGCTCGTACACAGATACGCAGTATTTT.